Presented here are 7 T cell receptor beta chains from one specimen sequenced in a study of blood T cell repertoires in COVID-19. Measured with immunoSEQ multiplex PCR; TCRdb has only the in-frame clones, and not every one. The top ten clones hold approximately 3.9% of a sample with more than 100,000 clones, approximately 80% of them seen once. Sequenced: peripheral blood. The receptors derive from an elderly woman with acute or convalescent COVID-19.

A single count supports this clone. The CDR3 loop is CASSSRDRGNEQYF. The DNA of the CDR3 is TGTGCCAGCAGTTCCCGGGACAGGGGCAACGAGCAGTACTTC. The chain uses TRBV28 and TRBJ2-7, with 10 bases matching TRBD1. CDR1 is MDHEN and CDR2 is SYDVKM in the germline V gene. CDR3 length equals 14 residues. Losses at the gene ends were 4 bases for V and 5 bases for J; bases not matched to a gene: 5.

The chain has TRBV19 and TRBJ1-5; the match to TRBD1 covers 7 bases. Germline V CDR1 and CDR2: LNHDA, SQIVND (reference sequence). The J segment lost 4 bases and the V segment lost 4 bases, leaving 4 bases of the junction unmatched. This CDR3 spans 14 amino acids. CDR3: CASSTGTDNQPQHF. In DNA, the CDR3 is TGTGCCAGTAGTACTGGGACAGATAATCAGCCCCAGCATTTT.

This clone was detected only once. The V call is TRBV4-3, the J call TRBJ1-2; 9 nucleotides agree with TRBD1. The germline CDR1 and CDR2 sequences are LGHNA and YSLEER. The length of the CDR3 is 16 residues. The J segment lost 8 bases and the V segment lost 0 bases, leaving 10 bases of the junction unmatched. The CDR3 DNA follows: TGCGCCAGCAGCCAAGATTTCCCACAGGGGGCCGGCGGCTACACCTTC. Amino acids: CASSQDFPQGAGGYTF.

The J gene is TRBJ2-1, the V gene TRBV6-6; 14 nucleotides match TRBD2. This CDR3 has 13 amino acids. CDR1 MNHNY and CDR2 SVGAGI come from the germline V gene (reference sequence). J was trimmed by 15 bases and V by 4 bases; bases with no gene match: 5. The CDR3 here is CASSSPGLAGGFF. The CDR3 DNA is TGTGCCAGCAGTTCCCCCGGACTAGCGGGGGGGTTCTTC.

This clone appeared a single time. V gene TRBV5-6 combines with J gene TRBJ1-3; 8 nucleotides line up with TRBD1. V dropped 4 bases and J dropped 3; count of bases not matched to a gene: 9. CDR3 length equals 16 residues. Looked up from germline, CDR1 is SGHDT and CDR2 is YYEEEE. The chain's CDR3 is CASSRVGQAFGNTIYF. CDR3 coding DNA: TGTGCCAGCAGCCGGGTGGGACAGGCTTTTGGAAACACCATATATTTT. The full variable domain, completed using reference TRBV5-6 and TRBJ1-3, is DAGVTQSPTHLIKTRGQQVTLRCSPKSGHDTVSWYQQALGQGPQFIFQYYEEEERQRGNFPDRFSGHQFPNYSSELNVNALLLGDSALYLCASSRVGQAFGNTIYFGEGSWLTVV.

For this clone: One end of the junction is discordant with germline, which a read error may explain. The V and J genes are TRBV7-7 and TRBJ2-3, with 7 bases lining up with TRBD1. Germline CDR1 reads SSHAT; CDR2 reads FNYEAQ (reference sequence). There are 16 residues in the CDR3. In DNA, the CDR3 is TGTGCTAGCAGCTTAGTACCGGGACAGACCCCAGATACGCAGTATTTT. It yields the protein CASSLVPGQTPDTQYF.

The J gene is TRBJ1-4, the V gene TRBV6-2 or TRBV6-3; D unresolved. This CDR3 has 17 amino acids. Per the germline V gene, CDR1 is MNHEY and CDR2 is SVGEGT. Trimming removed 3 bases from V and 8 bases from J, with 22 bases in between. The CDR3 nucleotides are TGTGCCAGCAGTTATCAATATCCGGGAGGAGGTAACGAAAAACTGTTTTTT. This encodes CASSYQYPGGGNEKLFF.